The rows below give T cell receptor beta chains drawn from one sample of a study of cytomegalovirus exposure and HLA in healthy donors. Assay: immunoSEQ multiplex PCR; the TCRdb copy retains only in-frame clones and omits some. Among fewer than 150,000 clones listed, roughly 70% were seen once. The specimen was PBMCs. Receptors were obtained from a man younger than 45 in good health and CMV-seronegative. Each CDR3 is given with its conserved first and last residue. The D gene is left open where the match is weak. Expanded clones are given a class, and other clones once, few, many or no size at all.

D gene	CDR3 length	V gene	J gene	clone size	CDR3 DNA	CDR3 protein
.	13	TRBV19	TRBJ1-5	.	TGTGCCAGTAACGGACAGCGTAATCAGCCCCAGCATTTT	CASNGQRNQPQHF
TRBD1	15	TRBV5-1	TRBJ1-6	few	TGCGCCAGCAGCAGAACAGGGGAGGTGTCTTCACCCCTCCACTTT	CASSRTGEVSSPLHF
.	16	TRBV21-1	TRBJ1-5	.	TGTGCCAGCAGTCCCAAAGCGGACAGGGAAGGTCAGCCCCAGCATTTT	CASSPKADREGQPQHF
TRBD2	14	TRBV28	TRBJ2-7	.	TGTGCCAGCAAGACTAGCGGGAGAATTGGCGAGCAGTACTTC	CASKTSGRIGEQYF
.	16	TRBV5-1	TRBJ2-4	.	TGCGCCAGCAGCGCCCGAACTTCCCTAGCCAAAAACATTCAGTACTTC	CASSARTSLAKNIQYF
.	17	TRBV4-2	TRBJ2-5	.	TGTGCCAGCAGCCAGCCCGAGGTCCGTCGCGGGCCAGAGACCCAGTACTTC	CASSQPEVRRGPETQYF
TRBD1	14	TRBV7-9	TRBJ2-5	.	TGTGCCAGCAGCCCCTGGACAGGGCAGGAGACCCAGTACTTC	CASSPWTGQETQYF
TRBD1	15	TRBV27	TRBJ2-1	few	TGTGCCAGCAGTTTAGGACAGGGGAGTTCTAATGAGCAGTTCTTC	CASSLGQGSSNEQFF
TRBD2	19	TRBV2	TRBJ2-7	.	TGTGCCAGCAGTGACGGGCTAGCGGGAGCAGGGATAGTGCCCTACGAGCAGTACTTC	CASSDGLAGAGIVPYEQYF
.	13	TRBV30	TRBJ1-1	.	TGTGCCTGGAGTGTAGCTTCCCCTTCTGAAGCTTTCTTT	CAWSVASPSEAFF
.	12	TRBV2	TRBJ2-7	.	TGTGCCACCAAGGGAGAGGGCTACGAGCAGTACTTC	CATKGEGYEQYF
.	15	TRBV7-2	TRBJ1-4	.	TGTGCCAGCAGCGCAACTCAGGGAACCTATGAAAAACTGTTTTTT	CASSATQGTYEKLFF
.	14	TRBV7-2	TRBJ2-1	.	TGTGCCAGCAGCCTCGATGGAGACTACAATGAGCAGTTCTTC	CASSLDGDYNEQFF
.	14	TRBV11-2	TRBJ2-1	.	TGTGCCAGCAGCTTATGGGGAGGCCTCAATGAGCAGTTCTTC	CASSLWGGLNEQFF
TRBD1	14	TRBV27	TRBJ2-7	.	TGTGCCAGCAGTTTATTAGGGGGCTTCTACGAGCAGTACTTC	CASSLLGGFYEQYF
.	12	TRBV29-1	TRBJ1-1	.	TGCAGCGGCGGACAGATGAACACTGAAGCTTTCTTT	CSGGQMNTEAFF
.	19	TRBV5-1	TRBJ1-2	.	TGCGCCAGCAGCTCCCAACCACCGGGACTGCAAGGGGGGGGCTATGGCTACACCTTC	CASSSQPPGLQGGGYGYTF
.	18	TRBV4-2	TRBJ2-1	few	TGTGCCAGCAGCCAAGAACAAGGCCTGGGGGGCTCCTACAATGAGCAGTTCTTC	CASSQEQGLGGSYNEQFF
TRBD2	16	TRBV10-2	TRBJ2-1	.	TGCGCCAGCAGTGAGTCTAGCGGGGGTTCCTACAATGAGCAGTTCTTC	CASSESSGGSYNEQFF
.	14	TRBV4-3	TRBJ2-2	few	TGCGCCAGCAGCCAAGTAAGGGGCACCGGGGAGCTGTTTTTT	CASSQVRGTGELFF
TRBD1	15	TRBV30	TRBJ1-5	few	TGTGCCTGGAGTGCTGGGACAGGGTTCGATCAGCCCCAGCATTTT	CAWSAGTGFDQPQHF
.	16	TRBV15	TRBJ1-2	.	TGTGCCACCAGCAGAGATTCGAGGGGCGCGGGACATGGCTACACCTTC	CATSRDSRGAGHGYTF
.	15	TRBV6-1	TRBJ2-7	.	TGTGCCAGCAGTGAGGCCCCCGGGGGCTCCTACGAGCAGTACTTC	CASSEAPGGSYEQYF
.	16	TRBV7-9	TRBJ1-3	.	TGTGCCAGCAGCTCCAATCAGGTGATCTCTGGAAACACCATATATTTT	CASSSNQVISGNTIYF
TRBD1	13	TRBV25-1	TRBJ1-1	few	TGTGCCAGCAGTGTGACCGGGACAGCGGAGGCTTTCTTT	CASSVTGTAEAFF
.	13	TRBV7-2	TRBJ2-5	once	TGTGCCAGCAGCCCGGCCATGGGCAGGGTTTCCTACTTC	CASSPAMGRVSYF
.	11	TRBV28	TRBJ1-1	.	TGTGCCAGCAGCCGGGGTAATGAAGCTTTCTTT	CASSRGNEAFF
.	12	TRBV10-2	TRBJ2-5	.	TGCGCCAGCAGCACAGGGTGGGAGACCCAGTACTTC	CASSTGWETQYF
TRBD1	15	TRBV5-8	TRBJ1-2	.	TGTGCCAGCAGTTACGGGACAGAGCTTAACTATGGCTACACCTTC	CASSYGTELNYGYTF
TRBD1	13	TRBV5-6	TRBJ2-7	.	TGTGCCAGCAGCCGGACAGGGGAGGCAAAGCAGTACTTC	CASSRTGEAKQYF
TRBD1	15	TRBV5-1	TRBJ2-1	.	TGCGCCAGCAGCTGGGGGACAGGGGGCCGCAATGAGCAGTTCTTC	CASSWGTGGRNEQFF
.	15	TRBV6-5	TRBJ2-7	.	TGTGCCAGCAGTTACGGGGCGCCTCAGGGCTACGAGCAGTACTTC	CASSYGAPQGYEQYF
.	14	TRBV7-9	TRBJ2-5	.	TGTGCCAGCAGCGGCCAGGGCTGGGGAGAGACCCAGTACTTC	CASSGQGWGETQYF
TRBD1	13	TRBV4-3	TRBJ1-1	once	TGCGCCAGCACCTCAGGGGGACGGACTGAAGCTTTCTTT	CASTSGGRTEAFF
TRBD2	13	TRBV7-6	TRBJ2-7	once	TGTGCCAGCAGCTACCGGGGAGGGTACGAGCAGTACTTC	CASSYRGGYEQYF
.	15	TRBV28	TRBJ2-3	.	TGTGCCAGCAGTTCCCAGGGCAGGGGGGCAGATACGCAGTATTTT	CASSSQGRGADTQYF
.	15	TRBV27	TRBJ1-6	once	TGTGCCAGCAGTCCAAGGGGCGAATCCGATTCACCCCTCCACTTT	CASSPRGESDSPLHF
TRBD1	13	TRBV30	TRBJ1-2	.	TGTGCCTGTAACAGGGGTGGTAACTATGGCTACACCTTC	CACNRGGNYGYTF
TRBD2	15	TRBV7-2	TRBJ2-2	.	TGTGCCAGCAGCCCCGGGGGGGCCGGCACCGGGGAGCTGTTTTTT	CASSPGGAGTGELFF